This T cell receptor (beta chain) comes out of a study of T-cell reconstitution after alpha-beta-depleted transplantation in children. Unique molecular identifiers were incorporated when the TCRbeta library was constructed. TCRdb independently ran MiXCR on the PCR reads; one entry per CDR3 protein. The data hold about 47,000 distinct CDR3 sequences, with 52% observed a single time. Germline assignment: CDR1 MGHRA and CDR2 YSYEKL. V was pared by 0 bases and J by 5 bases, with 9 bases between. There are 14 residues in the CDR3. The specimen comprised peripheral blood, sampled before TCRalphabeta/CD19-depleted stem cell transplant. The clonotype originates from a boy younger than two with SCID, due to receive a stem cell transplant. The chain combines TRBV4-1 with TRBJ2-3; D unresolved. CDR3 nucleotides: TGCGCCAGCAGCCAAGATACAGAAGGAGATACGCAGTATTTT. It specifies CASSQDTEGDTQYF.